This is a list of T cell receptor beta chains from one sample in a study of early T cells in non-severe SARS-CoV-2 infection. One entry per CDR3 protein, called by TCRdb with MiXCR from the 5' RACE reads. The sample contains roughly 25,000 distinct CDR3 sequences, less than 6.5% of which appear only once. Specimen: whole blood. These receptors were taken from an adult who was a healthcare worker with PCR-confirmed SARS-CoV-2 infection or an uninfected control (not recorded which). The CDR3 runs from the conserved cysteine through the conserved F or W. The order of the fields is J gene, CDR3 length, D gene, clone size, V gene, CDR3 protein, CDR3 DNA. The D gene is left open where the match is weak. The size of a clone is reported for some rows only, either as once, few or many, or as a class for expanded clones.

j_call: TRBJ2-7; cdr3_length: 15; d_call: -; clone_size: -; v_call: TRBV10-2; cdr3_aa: CASSVGGRDSYEQYF; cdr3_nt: TGCGCCAGCAGCGTCGGCGGCAGGGACTCCTACGAGCAGTACTTC
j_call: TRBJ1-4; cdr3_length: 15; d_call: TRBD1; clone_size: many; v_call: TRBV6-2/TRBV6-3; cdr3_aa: CASSSGDRDGEKLFF; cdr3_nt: TGTGCCAGCAGTTCCGGGGACAGGGACGGTGAAAAACTGTTTTTT
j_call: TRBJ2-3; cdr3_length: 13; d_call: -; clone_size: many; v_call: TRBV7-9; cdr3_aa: CASRGTSTDTQYF; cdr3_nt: TGTGCCAGCAGAGGGACTAGCACAGATACGCAGTATTTT
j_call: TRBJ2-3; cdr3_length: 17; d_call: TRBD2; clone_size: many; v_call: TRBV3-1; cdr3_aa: CASSQGPEAGGSDTQYF; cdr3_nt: TGTGCCAGCAGCCAAGGGCCTGAGGCGGGGGGGTCAGATACGCAGTATTTT
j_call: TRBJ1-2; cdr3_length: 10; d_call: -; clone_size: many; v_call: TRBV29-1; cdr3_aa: CSVDPTAVLF; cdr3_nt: TGCAGCGTTGACCCGACAGCCGTCCTCTTC
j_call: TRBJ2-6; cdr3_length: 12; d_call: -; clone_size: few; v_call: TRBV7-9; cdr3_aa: CAADSGANVLTF; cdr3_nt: TGTGCTGCGGACTCTGGGGCCAACGTCCTGACTTTC
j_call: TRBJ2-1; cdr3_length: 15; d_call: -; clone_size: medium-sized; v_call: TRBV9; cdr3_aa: CASSATGFNSNEQFF; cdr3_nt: TGTGCCAGCAGCGCTACTGGCTTCAACAGCAATGAGCAGTTCTTC
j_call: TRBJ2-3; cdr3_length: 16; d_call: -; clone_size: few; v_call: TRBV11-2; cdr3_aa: CASSARDLDVADTQYF; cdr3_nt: TGTGCCAGCAGCGCCCGGGATTTGGATGTCGCAGATACGCAGTATTTT
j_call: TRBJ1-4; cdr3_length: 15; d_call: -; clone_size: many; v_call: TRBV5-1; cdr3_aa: CASSLEGGRAEKLFF; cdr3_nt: TGCGCCAGCAGCTTGGAAGGGGGTCGGGCTGAAAAACTGTTTTTT
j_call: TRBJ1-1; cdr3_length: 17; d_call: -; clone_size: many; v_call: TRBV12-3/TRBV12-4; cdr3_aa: CASIGCRVPIMNTEAFF; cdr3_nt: TGTGCCAGCATTGGTTGTAGGGTCCCTATCATGAACACTGAAGCTTTCTTT
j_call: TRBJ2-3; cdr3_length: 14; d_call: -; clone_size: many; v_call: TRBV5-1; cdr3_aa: CASSTGLSSDTQYF; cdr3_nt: TGCGCCAGCAGCACCGGACTTAGCTCGGATACGCAGTATTTT
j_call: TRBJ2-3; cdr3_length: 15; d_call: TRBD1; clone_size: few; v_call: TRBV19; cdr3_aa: CASSPRGRMRNTQYF; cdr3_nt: TGTGCCAGTAGCCCGAGGGGGCGCATGAGGAATACGCAGTATTTT
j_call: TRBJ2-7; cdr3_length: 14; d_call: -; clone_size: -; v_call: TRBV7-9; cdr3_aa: CTSSLTDSTYEQYF; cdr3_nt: TGTACCAGCAGCCTAACCGACAGTACCTACGAGCAGTACTTC
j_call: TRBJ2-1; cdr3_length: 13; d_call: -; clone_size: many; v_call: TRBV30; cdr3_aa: CAWSVGTDNEQFF; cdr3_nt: TGTGCCTGGAGTGTAGGGACTGACAATGAGCAGTTCTTC
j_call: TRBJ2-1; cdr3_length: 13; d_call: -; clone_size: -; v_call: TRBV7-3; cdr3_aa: CASSLTGINEQFF; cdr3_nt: TGTGCCAGCAGCTTAACTGGGATCAATGAGCAGTTCTTC
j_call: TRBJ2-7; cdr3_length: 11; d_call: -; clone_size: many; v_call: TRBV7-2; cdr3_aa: CASSPQGEQYF; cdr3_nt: TGTGCCAGCAGCCCGCAGGGCGAGCAGTACTTC
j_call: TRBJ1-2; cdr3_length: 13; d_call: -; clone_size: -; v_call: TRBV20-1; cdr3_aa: CSAFYSGMAGYTF; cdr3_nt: TGCAGTGCTTTCTACTCAGGGATGGCTGGCTACACCTTC
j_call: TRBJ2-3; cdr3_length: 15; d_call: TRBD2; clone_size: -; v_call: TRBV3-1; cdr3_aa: CASSLGGLESDTQYF; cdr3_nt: TGTGCCAGCAGCCTCGGTGGACTAGAGTCAGATACGCAGTATTTT
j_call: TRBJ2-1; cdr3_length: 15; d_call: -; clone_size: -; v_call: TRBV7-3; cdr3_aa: CASSVGGSSYNEQFF; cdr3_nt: TGTGCCAGCAGCGTTGGGGGGAGCTCCTACAATGAGCAGTTCTTC
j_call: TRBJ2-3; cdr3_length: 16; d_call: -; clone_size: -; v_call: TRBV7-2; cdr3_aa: CASSLAPTGAADTQYF; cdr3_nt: TGTGCCAGCAGCTTAGCCCCTACGGGGGCCGCAGATACGCAGTATTTT
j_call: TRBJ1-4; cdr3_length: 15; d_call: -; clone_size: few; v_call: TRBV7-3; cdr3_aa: CASSLTGGLNEKLFF; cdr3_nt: TGTGCCAGCAGCCTAACGGGGGGCTTAAATGAAAAACTGTTTTTT
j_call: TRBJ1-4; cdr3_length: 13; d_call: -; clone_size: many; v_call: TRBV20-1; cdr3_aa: CSAREGLGEKLFF; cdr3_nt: TGCAGTGCTAGAGAGGGTTTAGGGGAAAAACTGTTTTTT
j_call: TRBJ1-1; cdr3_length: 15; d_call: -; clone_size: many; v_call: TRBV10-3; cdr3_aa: CAISEDEIMNTEAFF; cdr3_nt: TGTGCCATCAGTGAGGATGAGATCATGAACACTGAAGCTTTCTTT
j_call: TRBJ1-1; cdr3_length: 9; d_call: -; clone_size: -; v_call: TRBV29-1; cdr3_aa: CSVQDGAFF; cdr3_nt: TGCAGCGTCCAGGATGGGGCTTTCTTT
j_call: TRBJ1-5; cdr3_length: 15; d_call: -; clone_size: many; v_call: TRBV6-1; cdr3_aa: CDSSERTYSNQPQHF; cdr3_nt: TGTGACAGCAGTGAAAGGACATATAGCAATCAGCCCCAGCATTTT
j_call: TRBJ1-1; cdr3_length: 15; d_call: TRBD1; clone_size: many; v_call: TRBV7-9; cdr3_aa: CASSLEAGGHTEAFF; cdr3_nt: TGTGCCAGCAGCTTAGAAGCAGGGGGCCATACTGAAGCTTTCTTT
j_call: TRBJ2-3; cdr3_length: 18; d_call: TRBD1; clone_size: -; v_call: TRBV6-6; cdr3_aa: CASRNTGTGGVTPDTQYF; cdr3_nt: TGTGCCAGCAGAAATACCGGGACAGGGGGCGTTACCCCAGATACGCAGTATTTT
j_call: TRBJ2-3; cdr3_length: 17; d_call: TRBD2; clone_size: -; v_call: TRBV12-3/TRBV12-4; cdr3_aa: CASSWTSGGHRLDTQYF; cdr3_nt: TGTGCCAGCAGTTGGACTAGCGGGGGGCACAGACTCGATACGCAGTATTTT
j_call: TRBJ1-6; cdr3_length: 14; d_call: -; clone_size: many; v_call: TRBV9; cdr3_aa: CASSVTQGDSPLHF; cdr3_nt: TGTGCCAGCAGCGTAACCCAGGGAGACTCACCCCTCCACTTT
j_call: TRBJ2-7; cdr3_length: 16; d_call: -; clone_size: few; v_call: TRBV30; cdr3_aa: CAWSVRGTRGFHEQYF; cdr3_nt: TGTGCCTGGAGTGTACGGGGGACCAGGGGGTTTCACGAGCAGTACTTC
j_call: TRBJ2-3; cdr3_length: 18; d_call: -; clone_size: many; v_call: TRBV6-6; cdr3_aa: CASSYSLERQGDTDTQYF; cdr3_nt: TGTGCCAGCAGTTACTCCCTAGAGCGGCAGGGAGACACAGATACGCAGTATTTT
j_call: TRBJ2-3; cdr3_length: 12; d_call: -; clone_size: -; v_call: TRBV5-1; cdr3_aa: CASSFQDDTQYF; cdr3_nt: TGCGCCAGCAGCTTCCAGGACGATACGCAGTATTTT
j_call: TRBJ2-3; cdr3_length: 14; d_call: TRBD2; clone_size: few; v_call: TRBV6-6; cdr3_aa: CASSYLTSGDTQYF; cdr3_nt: TGTGCCAGCAGTTACTTGACTAGCGGGGATACGCAGTATTTT
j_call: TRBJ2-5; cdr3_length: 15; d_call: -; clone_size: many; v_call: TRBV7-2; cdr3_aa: CASSPGATLQETQYF; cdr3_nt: TGTGCCAGCAGCCCAGGAGCTACACTCCAAGAGACCCAGTACTTC
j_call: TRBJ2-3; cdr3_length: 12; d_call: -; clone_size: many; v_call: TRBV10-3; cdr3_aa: CAISESGDTQYF; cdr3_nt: TGTGCCATCAGTGAGTCAGGAGATACGCAGTATTTT
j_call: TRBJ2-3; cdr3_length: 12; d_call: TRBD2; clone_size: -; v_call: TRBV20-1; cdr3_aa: CSAETSADTQYF; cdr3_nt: TGCAGTGCTGAGACTAGCGCAGATACGCAGTATTTT
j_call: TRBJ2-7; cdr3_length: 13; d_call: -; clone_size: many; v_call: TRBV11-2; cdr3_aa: CASSLLPSYEQYF; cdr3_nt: TGTGCCAGCAGCTTACTCCCCTCCTACGAGCAGTACTTC
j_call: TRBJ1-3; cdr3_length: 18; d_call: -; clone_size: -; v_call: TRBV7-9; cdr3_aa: CASSTSWAGASRGNTIYF; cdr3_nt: TGTGCCAGCAGCACCTCCTGGGCAGGAGCCTCGAGGGGAAACACCATATATTTT
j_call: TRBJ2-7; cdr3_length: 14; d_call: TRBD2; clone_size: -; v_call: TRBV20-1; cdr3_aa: CSARELAGDYEQYF; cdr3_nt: TGCAGTGCTAGAGAACTAGCGGGGGACTACGAGCAGTACTTC
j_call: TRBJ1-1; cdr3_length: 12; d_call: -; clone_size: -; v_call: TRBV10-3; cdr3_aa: CAISDRDTEAFF; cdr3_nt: TGTGCCATCAGTGATCGAGACACTGAAGCTTTCTTT
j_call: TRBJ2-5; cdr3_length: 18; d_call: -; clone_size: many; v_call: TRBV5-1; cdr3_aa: CASSLAVRAVREQETQYF; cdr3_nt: TGCGCCAGCAGCTTGGCCGTCCGGGCAGTAAGGGAACAAGAGACCCAGTACTTC
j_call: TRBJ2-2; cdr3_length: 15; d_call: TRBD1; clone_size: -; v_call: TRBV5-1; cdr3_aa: CASSLGDRDTGELFF; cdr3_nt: TGCGCCAGCAGCTTGGGGGACAGGGACACCGGGGAGCTGTTTTTT
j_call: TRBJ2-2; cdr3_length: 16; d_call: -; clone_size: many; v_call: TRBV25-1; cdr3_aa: CASSEWGGHYTGELFF; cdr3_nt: TGTGCCAGCAGTGAATGGGGGGGACACTACACCGGGGAGCTGTTTTTT
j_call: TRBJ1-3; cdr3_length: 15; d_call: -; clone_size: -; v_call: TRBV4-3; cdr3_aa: CASSQGGDGGNTIYF; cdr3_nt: TGCGCCAGCAGCCAGGGAGGGGACGGAGGAAACACCATATATTTT
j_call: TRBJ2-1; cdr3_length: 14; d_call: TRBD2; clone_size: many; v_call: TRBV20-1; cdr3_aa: CSAIAGGTYNEQFF; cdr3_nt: TGCAGTGCTATAGCGGGGGGAACCTACAATGAGCAGTTCTTC